Listed below are T cell receptor beta chains from one sample, sequenced in a study of tumor and adjacent non-tumor tissue in lung cancer. Each CDR3 protein gets one entry after TCRdb re-called the multiplex PCR reads with MiXCR. The data hold 100,000 to 120,000 distinct CDR3 sequences, with over 75% observed a single time. Material: lung tumor tissue. The source of these receptors is a man in his 70s with non-small cell lung cancer. Both conserved end residues are part of each CDR3. The D gene is left open where the match is weak. Clone size is shown for a subset of rows, as once, few, many or a class of expanded clone.

V,J,length,size,D,CDR3,DNA
TRBV11-1,TRBJ2-7,14,NA,NA,CASSSRETTHEQYF,TGTGCCAGCAGCTCCAGGGAAACGACACACGAGCAATACTTC
TRBV12-3/TRBV12-4,TRBJ1-1,14,NA,TRBD1,CLSRPTGVSTEAFF,TGTCTCAGCAGACCGACAGGGGTAAGCACTGAAGCTTTCTTT
TRBV5-4,TRBJ2-3,16,NA,TRBD2,CATSLGLAGVTDTKYF,TGTGCCACCAGCTTGGGTCTAGCGGGAGTTACAGATACGAAGTATTTT
TRBV20-1,TRBJ2-7,15,NA,NA,CSGRDGGTDIYEQYF,TGTAGTGGTAGAGATGGGGGGACAGACATCTACGAGCAGTACTTC
TRBV5-4,TRBJ2-5,16,NA,NA,CASSLIKRITRETQYF,TGTGCCAGCAGCCTTATCAAGAGGATAACGAGGGAGACCCAGTACTTC
TRBV6-2/TRBV6-3,TRBJ2-3,17,NA,NA,CTCSYPMTVCHQDTQYF,TGTACCTGCAGTTACCCGATGACAGTATGCCACCAGGATACGCAGTATTTT
TRBV6-6,TRBJ1-1,15,NA,NA,CASRTGAGMATEAFF,TGTGCCAGCAGAACCGGGGCAGGAATGGCGACTGAAGCTTTCTTC
TRBV12-3/TRBV12-4,TRBJ2-5,14,NA,NA,CASSHFKYQVTQYF,TGTGCCAGCAGTCACTTTAAGTACCAAGTGACCCAGTACTTC
TRBV4-3,TRBJ2-1,17,NA,TRBD2,CSISQDPAGAEYNDQFF,TGCTCCATCAGCCAAGACCCAGCGGGAGCTGAATACAATGATCAGTTCTTC
TRBV4-2,TRBJ2-5,15,once,NA,CASSRGVLTTESQYF,TGTGCCAGCAGCCGAGGGGTGCTTACTACAGAGAGCCAGTACTTC
TRBV11-3,TRBJ2-2,13,NA,NA,CGSCFLDTGELFF,TGTGGCAGTTGCTTCCTGGACACCGGGGAGCTGTTTTTT
TRBV10-2,TRBJ1-1,12,NA,TRBD1,CASRDRDAKAFF,TGCGCCAGCAGGGACAGGGACGCTAAGGCTTTCTTT
TRBV6-5,TRBJ2-6,17,many,TRBD1,CASSSGTGGSGANVLTF,TGTGCCAGCAGTTCCGGGACAGGGGGCTCTGGGGCCAACGTCCTGACTTTC
TRBV27,TRBJ2-1,14,few,TRBD1,CASSSPGPGGEQFF,TGTGCCAGCAGTTCACCGGGTCCAGGGGGTGAGCAGTTCTTC
TRBV12-5,TRBJ1-2,13,NA,NA,CPSGRTDRTGYTF,TGTCCTAGTGGCCGCACTGACAGGACTGGCTACACCTTC
TRBV10-1,TRBJ2-2,14,NA,NA,CASRAHSSIGELFF,TGCGCCAGCAGGGCCCACTCGAGCATCGGGGAGCTCTTTTTT
TRBV4-3,TRBJ2-1,17,NA,NA,CASSQDPAGAEYSEHFF,TGCGCCAGCAGCCAAGACCCAGCAGGAGCTGAATACAGTGAGCACTTCTTC
TRBV6-1,TRBJ2-3,14,NA,NA,CASCACLAKNTQYF,TGTGCCAGCTGTGCCTGTCTGGCGAAGAATACGCAGTATTTT
TRBV11-2,TRBJ1-4,15,NA,NA,CASGSIRGTNEKLFF,TGTGCCAGCGGCTCTATAAGGGGCACAAATGAAAAACTGTTTTTT
TRBV29-1,TRBJ2-5,12,NA,NA,CSGALSRETQYF,TGCAGCGGGGCACTATCGCGGGAGACCCAGTACTTC